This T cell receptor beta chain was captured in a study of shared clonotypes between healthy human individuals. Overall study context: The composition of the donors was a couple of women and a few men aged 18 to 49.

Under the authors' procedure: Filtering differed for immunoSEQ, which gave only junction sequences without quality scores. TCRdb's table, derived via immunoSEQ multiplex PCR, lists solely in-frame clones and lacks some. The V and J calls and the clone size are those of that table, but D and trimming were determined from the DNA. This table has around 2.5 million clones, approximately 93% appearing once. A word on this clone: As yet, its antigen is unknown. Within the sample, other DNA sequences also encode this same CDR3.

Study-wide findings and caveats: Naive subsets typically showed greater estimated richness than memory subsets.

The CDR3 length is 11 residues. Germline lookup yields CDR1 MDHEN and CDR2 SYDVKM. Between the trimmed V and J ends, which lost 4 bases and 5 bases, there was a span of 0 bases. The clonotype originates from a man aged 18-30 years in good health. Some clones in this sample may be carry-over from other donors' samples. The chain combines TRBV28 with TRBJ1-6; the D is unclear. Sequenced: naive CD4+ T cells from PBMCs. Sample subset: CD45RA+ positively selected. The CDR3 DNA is TGTGCCAGCAGTTATAATTCACCCCTCCACTTT. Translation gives CASSYNSPLHF.